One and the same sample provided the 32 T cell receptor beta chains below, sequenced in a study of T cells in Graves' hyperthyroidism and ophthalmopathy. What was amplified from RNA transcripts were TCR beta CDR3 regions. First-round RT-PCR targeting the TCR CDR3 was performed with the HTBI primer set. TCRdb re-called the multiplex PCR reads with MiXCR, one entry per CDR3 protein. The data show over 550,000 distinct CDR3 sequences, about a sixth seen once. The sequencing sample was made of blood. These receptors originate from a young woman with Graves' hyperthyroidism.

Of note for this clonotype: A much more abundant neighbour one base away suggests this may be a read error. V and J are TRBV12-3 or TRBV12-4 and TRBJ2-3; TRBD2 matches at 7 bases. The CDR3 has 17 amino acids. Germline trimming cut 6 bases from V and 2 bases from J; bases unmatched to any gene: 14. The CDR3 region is CASRKQVGGLFTDTQYF. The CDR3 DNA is TGTGCCAGCAGAAAGCAGGTGGGAGGGCTTTTCACAGATACGCAGTATTTT.

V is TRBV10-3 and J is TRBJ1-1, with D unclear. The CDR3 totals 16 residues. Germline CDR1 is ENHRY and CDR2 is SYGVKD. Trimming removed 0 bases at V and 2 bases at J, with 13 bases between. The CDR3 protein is CAISESPYGGNTEAFF. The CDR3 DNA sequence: TGTGCCATCAGTGAGTCGCCGTATGGAGGAAACACTGAAGCTTTCTTT.

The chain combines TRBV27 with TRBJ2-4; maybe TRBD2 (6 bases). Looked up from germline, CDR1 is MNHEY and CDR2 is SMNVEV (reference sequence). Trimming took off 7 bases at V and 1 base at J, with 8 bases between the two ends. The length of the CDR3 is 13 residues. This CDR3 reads CASTSVAKNIQYF. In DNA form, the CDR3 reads TGTGCCAGCACTAGCGTCGCCAAAAACATTCAGTACTTC.

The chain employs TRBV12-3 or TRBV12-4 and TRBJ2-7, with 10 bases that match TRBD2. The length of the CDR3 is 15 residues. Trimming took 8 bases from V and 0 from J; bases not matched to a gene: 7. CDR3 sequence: CASVPGLAFSYEQYF. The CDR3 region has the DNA TGTGCCAGCGTACCGGGACTAGCGTTCTCCTACGAGCAGTACTTC.

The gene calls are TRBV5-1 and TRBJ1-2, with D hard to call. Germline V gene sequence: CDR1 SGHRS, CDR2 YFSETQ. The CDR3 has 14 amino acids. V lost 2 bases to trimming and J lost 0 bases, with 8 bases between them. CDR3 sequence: CASSFRDTNYGYTF. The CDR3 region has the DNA TGCGCCAGCAGCTTCAGAGATACTAACTATGGCTACACCTTC.

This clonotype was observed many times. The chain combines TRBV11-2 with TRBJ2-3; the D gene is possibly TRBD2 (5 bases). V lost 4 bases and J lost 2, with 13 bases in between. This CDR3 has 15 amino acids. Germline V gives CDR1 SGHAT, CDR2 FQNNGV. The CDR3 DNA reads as TGTGCCAGCAGCTCGGGGTTCAACCCCACAGATACGCAGTATTTT. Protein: CASSSGFNPTDTQYF. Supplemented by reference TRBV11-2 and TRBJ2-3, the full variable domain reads EAGVAQSPRYKIIEKRQSVAFWCNPISGHATLYWYQQILGQGPKLLIQFQNNGVVDDSQLPKDRFSAERLKGVDSTLKIQPAKLEDSAVYLCASSSGFNPTDTQYFGPGTRLTVL.

The CDR3 is CASSHRPGGTGELFF. In DNA form, the CDR3 reads TGTGCCAGCAGCCACCGTCCAGGTGGGACCGGGGAGCTGTTTTTT. The J gene is TRBJ2-2, the V gene TRBV5-5; no reliable D call. Germline values: CDR1 SGHKS, CDR2 YYEKEE (reference sequence). Trimming cost V 4 bases and J 5 bases, with 15 bases left between them. CDR3 length: 15 amino acids.

CDR3 sequence (DNA): TGTGCCACCGCTACAATAGCGGGAGAAGAGACCCAGTACTTC. It translates to CATATIAGEETQYF. The chain recombines TRBV24-1 with TRBJ2-5; 9 bases fit TRBD2. V shed 9 bases, J shed 3 bases, and the junction held 7 bases outside the gene matches. The germline V gene has CDR1 KGHDR and CDR2 SFDVKD. The CDR3 is 14 residues long.

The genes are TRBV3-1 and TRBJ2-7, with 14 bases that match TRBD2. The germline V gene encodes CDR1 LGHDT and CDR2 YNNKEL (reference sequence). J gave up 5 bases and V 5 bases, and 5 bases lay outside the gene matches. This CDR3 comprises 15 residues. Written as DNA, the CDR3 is TGTGCCAGCAGCGTAGGGACTAGCGGGAGTAACGAGCAGTACTTC. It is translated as CASSVGTSGSNEQYF.

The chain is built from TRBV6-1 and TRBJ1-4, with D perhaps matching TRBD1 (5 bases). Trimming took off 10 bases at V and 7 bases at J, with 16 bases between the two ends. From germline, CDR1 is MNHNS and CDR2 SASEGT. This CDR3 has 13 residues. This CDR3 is CATRTGGSEKLFF. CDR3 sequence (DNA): TGTGCCACCCGGACGGGGGGTTCTGAAAAACTGTTTTTT.

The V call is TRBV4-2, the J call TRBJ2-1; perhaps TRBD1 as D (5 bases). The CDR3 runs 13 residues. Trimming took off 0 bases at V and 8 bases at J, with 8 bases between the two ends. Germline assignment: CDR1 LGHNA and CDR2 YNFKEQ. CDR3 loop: CASSQDVGDEQFF. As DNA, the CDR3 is TGTGCCAGCAGCCAAGATGTAGGGGATGAGCAGTTCTTC.

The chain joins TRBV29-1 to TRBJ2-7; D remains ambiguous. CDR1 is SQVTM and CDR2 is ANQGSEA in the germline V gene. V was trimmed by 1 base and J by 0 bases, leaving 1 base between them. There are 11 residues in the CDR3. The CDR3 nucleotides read TGCAGCGTTGAAGCCTCCTACGAGCAGTACTTC. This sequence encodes CSVEASYEQYF.

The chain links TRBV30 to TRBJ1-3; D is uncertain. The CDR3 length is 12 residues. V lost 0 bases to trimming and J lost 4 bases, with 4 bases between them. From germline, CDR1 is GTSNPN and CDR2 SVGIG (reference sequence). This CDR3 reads CAWSVWGNTIYF. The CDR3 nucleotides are TGTGCCTGGAGTGTATGGGGAAACACCATATATTTT.

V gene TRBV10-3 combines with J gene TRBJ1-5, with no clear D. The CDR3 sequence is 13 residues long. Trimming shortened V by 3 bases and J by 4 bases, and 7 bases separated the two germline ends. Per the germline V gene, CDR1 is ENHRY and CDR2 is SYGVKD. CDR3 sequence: CAISDRNNQPQHF. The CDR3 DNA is TGTGCCATCAGTGACAGAAATAATCAGCCCCAGCATTTT.

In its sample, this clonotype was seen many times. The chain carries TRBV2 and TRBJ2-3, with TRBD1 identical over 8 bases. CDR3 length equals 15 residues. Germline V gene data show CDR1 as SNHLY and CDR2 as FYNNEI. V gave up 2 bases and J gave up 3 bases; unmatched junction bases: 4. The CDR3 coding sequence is TGTGCCAGCAGTGAATCAGGGGGCGGGACAGATACGCAGTATTTT. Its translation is CASSESGGGTDTQYF.

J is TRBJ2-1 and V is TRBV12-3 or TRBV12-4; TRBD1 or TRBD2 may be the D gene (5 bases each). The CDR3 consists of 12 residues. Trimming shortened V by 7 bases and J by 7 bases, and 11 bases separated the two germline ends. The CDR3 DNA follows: TGTGCCAGCACCCGGGGACCAAATGAGCAGTTCTTC. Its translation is CASTRGPNEQFF.

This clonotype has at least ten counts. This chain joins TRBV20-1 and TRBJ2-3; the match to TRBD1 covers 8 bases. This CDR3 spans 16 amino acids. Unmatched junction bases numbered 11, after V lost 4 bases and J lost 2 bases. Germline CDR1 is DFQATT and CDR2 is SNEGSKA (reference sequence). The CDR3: CSATGGGGRDTDTQYF. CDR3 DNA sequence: TGCAGTGCTACAGGGGGCGGTGGGAGAGACACAGATACGCAGTATTTT.

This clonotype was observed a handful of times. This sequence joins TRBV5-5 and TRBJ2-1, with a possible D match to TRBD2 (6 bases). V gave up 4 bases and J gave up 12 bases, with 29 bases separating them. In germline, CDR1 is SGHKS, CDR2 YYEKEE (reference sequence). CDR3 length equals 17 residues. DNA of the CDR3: TGTGCCAGCAGCCTTTACCCGGGACTTTCCCTTGGCGTCGGGCAGTTCTTC. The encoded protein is CASSLYPGLSLGVGQFF.

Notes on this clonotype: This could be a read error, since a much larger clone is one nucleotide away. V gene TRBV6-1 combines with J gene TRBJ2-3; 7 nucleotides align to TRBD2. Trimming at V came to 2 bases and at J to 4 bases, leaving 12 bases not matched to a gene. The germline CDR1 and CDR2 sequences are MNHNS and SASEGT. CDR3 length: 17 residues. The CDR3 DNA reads TGTGCCAGCAGTGAAACCTTCCGGACTAGTGGCCCAGATACGCAGTATTTT. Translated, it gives CASSETFRTSGPDTQYF.

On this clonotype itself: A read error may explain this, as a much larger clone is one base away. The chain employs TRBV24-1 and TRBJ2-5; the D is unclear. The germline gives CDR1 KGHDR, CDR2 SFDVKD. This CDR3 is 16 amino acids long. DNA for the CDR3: TGTTCCACCAGTGATTTGGCGAGTACTGGAGAAGAGACCCAGTACTTC. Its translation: CSTSDLASTGEETQYF.

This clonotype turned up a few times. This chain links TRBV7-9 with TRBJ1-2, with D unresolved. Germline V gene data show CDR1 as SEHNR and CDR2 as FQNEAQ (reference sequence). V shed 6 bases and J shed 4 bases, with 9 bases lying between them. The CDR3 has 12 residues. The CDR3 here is CASRKGGYGYTF. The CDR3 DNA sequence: TGTGCCAGCAGAAAGGGTGGCTATGGCTACACCTTC.

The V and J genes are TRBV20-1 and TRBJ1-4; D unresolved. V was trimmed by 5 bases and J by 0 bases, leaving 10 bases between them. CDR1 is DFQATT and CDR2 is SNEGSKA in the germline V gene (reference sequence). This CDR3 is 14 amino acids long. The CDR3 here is CSAGPGTTNEKLFF. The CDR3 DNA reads TGCAGTGCTGGGCCGGGGACAACTAATGAAAAACTGTTTTTT.

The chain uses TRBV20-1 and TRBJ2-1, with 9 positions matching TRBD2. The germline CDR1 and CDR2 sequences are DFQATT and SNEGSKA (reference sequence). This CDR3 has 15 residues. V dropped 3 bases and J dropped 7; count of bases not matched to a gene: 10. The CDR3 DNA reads TGCAGTGCTAGCCCCCCCAGCGGGAGGCAGAATGAGCAGTTCTTC. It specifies CSASPPSGRQNEQFF.

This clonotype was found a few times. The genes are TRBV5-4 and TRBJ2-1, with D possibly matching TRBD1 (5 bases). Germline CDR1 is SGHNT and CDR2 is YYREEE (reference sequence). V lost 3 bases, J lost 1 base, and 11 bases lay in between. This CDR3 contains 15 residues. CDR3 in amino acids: CASSSPQGSYNEQFF. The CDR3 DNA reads TGTGCCAGCAGCTCACCCCAGGGTTCCTACAATGAGCAGTTCTTC.

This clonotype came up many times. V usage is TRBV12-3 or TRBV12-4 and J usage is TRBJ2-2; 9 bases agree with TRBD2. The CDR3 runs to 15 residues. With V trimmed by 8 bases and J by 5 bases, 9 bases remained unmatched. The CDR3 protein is CASSRTSGGTGELFF. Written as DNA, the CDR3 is TGTGCCAGCTCCAGGACCAGCGGGGGGACCGGGGAGCTGTTTTTT.

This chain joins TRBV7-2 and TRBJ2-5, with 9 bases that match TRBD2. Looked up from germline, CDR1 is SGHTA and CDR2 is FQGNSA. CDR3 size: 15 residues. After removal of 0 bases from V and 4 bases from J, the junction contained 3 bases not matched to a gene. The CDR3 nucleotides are TGTGCCAGCAGCTTAGCTAGCGGGGGTGCAGAGACCCAGTACTTC. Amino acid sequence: CASSLASGGAETQYF.

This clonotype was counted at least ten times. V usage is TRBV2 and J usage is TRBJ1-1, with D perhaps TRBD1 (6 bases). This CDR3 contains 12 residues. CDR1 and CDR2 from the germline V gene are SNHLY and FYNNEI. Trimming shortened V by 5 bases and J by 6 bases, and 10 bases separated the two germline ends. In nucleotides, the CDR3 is TGTGCCAGCAGTAGGGGGGATTCTGAAGCTTTCTTT. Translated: CASSRGDSEAFF.

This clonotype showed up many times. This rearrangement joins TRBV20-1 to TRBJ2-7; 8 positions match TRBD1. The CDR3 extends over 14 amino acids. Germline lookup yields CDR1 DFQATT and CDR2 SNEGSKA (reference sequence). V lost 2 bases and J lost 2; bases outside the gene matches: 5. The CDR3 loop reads CSARTAGGAYEQYF. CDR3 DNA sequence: TGCAGTGCTAGAACGGCAGGGGGCGCCTACGAGCAGTACTTC.

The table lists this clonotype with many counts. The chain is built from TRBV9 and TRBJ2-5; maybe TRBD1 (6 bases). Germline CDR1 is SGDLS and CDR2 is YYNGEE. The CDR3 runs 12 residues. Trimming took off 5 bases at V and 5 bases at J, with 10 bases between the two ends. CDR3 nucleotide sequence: TGTGCCAGCAGTCCAGGGGTGGAGACCCAGTACTTC. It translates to CASSPGVETQYF.

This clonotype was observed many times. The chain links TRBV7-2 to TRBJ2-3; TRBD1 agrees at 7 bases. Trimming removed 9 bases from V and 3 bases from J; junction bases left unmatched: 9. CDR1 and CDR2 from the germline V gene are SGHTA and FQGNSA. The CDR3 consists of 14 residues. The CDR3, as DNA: TGTGCCAGTCGCTACAGGGGAGTGACAGATACGCAGTATTTT. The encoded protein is CASRYRGVTDTQYF.

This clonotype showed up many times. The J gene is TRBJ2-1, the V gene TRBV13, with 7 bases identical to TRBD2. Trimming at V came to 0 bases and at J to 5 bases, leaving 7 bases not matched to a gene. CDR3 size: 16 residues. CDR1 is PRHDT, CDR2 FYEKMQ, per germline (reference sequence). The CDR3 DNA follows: TGTGCCAGCAGCTTAGGCCGGGACTACCAGAACAATGAGCAGTTCTTC. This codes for CASSLGRDYQNNEQFF.

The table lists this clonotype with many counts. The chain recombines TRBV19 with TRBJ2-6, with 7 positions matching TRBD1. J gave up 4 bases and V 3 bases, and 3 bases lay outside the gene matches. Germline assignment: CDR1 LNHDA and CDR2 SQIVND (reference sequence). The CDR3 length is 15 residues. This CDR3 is CASSMTGQGANVLTF. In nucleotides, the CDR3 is TGTGCCAGTAGTATGACAGGGCAAGGGGCCAACGTCCTGACTTTC.